The clone carrying this T cell receptor (beta chain) turned up a few times. TCRdb passed the RT-PCR reads through MiXCR, listing each CDR3 protein once. The data contain some 600,000 distinct CDR3 sequences, 14% of them seen just once; the ten biggest clones take up approximately 7.6%. The data stem from a study of response to subunit inactivated influenza vaccine. V lost 1 base to trimming and J lost 3 bases, with 11 bases between them. Germline V gene lookup returns CDR1 SGDLS and CDR2 YYNGEE. The CDR3 contains 15 residues. This sequence was found in a man in his fifties or sixties who received an inactivated influenza vaccine. This chain uses TRBV9 with TRBJ2-1, with D tentatively TRBD2 (6 bases). The sample here was PBMCs from blood, taken around two weeks before vaccination. The CDR3 region is CASSVQAGLYNEQFF. The CDR3 nucleotides are TGTGCCAGCAGCGTACAGGCGGGACTCTACAATGAGCAGTTCTTC.